This T cell receptor beta chain was documented in a study of T cell repertoires in cytomegalovirus infection. Study in general: Public TCR beta signatures indicated both CMV infection and matching HLA type.

CDR1 and CDR2 from the germline V gene are SGHNT and YYREEE (reference sequence). Trimming left V 4 bases short and J 5 bases short, with 16 bases between. CDR3 length: 16 residues. TCRdb fed the reads into MiXCR, producing one record per CDR3 protein. The repertoire holds about 740,000 distinct CDR3 sequences, around 32% seen once, with 15% to 20% in the top ten. This clonotype occurred once. The antigen is unknown. The chain links TRBV5-4 to TRBJ1-6; perhaps TRBD1 as D (5 bases). The sequence came from a human donor in good health (CMV status not recorded). Some clones in this sample may be carry-over from other donors' samples. The sequencing here drew on cultured PBMCs, taken from culture after CMV antigen stimulation. The DNA for the CDR3 is TGTGCCAGCAGCCCTGGGAGTGGGGCTAATAATTCACCCCTCCACTTT. It is translated as CASSPGSGANNSPLHF.